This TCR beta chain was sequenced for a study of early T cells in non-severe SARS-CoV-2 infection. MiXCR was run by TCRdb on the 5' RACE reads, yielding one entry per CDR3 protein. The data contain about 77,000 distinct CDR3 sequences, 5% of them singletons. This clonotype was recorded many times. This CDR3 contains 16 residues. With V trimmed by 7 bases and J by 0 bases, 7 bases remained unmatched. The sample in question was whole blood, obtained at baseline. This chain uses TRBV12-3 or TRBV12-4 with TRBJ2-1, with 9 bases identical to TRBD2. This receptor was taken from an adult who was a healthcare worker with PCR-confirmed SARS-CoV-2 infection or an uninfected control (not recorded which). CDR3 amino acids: CASTPRLADSYNEQFF. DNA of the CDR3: TGTGCCAGCACCCCAAGACTAGCGGACTCCTACAATGAGCAGTTCTTC.